This passage covers 16 T cell receptor beta chains from one sample sequenced in a study of sequential checkpoint blockade in melanoma. Noted treatment: randomized to nivolumab then ipilimumab (arm A) or the reverse (arm B). TCRdb's copy holds only in-frame clones and misses some; the assay was immunoSEQ multiplex PCR. The repertoire consists of more than 8,000 clones, with 60% to 80% occurring once and the leading ten covering 24%. The sample here was CD8+ T cells sorted from blood (inferred from file names), taken from a patient given nivolumab and ipilimumab in sequence. The source of these receptors is a human donor with melanoma.

The chain recombines TRBV7-8 with TRBJ2-2; D unclear. V lost 2 bases and J lost 6, with 4 bases in between. The CDR3 consists of 12 residues. Germline V lookup: CDR1 SGHVS, CDR2 FQNEAQ. Here the CDR3 DNA reads TGTGCCAGCAGCTTAAGCGCCGGGGAGCTGTTTTTT. Translating gives CASSLSAGELFF.

The rearrangement links TRBV4-3 to TRBJ2-3; 10 positions agree with TRBD2. CDR1 LGHNA and CDR2 YSLEER come from the germline V gene. CDR3 length: 16 residues. V gave up 1 base and J gave up 1 base; unmatched junction bases: 2. CDR3 residues: CASSQGLAGGTDTQYF. DNA of the CDR3: TGCGCCAGCAGCCAAGGGCTAGCGGGAGGCACAGATACGCAGTATTTT.

The rearrangement links TRBV14 to TRBJ2-7, with TRBD1 as a possible D gene (6 bases). Germline V lookup: CDR1 SGHDN, CDR2 FVKESK. V was pared by 3 bases and J by 4 bases, with 22 bases between. The length of the CDR3 is 17 residues. The CDR3 reads CASSQRMGASGVYEQYF. The CDR3 nucleotides read TGTGCCAGCAGCCAGAGGATGGGGGCCTCTGGAGTTTACGAGCAGTACTTC.

This clone appeared a few times. The V gene is TRBV27, the J gene TRBJ2-1, with 12 bases identical to TRBD2. Germline CDR1 and CDR2: MNHEY and SMNVEV (reference sequence). The V segment lost 5 bases and the J segment 8 bases; nucleotides outside the gene matches: 10. This CDR3 region has 16 residues. The CDR3 loop reads CASSIRTSGIGDEQFF. The DNA of the CDR3 is TGTGCCAGCAGTATCCGGACTAGCGGGATTGGGGATGAGCAGTTCTTC.

The chain couples TRBV6-5 to TRBJ2-7; D is possibly TRBD1 (6 bases). Germline V lookup: CDR1 MNHEY, CDR2 SVGAGI. V lost 6 bases and J 3 bases, leaving 12 bases between the germline ends. The CDR3 is made up of 13 amino acids. The CDR3 nucleotides are TGTGCCAGCAGCCCCCGGGACAACTACGAGCAGTACTTC. It codes for CASSPRDNYEQYF.

The chain couples TRBV6-4 to TRBJ2-1; 10 positions match TRBD2. Per the germline V gene, CDR1 is MRHNA and CDR2 is SNTAGT. This CDR3 contains 16 residues. The V segment lost 6 bases and the J segment 2 bases; nucleotides outside the gene matches: 7. In nucleotides, the CDR3 is TGTGCCAGCAGCTCACTAGCGGGGCAGCCCTACAATGAGCAGTTCTTC. It codes for CASSSLAGQPYNEQFF.

In its sample, this clone was seen a few times. The gene calls are TRBV19 and TRBJ2-1; possible D gene TRBD2, 5 bases. CDR1 and CDR2 from the germline V gene are LNHDA and SQIVND (reference sequence). V was trimmed by 6 bases and J by 7 bases, leaving 16 bases between them. The CDR3 consists of 14 residues. The CDR3 reads CASSPRGARNEQFF. Written as DNA, the CDR3 is TGTGCCAGTAGCCCCCGGGGAGCACGAAATGAGCAGTTCTTC.

The CDR3 is CASSEGDRTHNEQFF. The CDR3 bases are TGTGCCAGCAGCGAGGGGGATCGGACTCACAATGAGCAGTTCTTC. J is TRBJ2-1 and V is TRBV9; D might be TRBD1 (6 bases). The V end was cut by 3 bases, the J end by 5 bases, with 15 bases between. This CDR3 is built from 15 residues. The germline CDR1 and CDR2 sequences are SGDLS and YYNGEE.

The chain couples TRBV29-1 to TRBJ1-5, with D maybe TRBD1 (6 bases). This CDR3 has 16 amino acids. CDR1 is SQVTM, CDR2 ANQGSEA, per germline. V was pared by 6 bases and J by 0 bases, with 18 bases between. CDR3 protein: CSVLDSGPYSNQPQHF. CDR3 DNA: TGCAGCGTGTTGGACAGCGGCCCATATAGCAATCAGCCCCAGCATTTT.

With respect to this clone: Other nucleotide sequences from this sample produce the same CDR3. This chain connects TRBV9 to TRBJ2-3, with 9 bases that match TRBD2. The V gene end was trimmed by 0 bases and the J gene end by 3 bases; junction bases not matched to a gene: 2. CDR3 length: 15 amino acids. CDR1 SGDLS and CDR2 YYNGEE come from the germline V gene. CDR3 nucleotides: TGTGCCAGCAGCGTAGGGCTAGCGGGGACAGATACGCAGTATTTT. As protein: CASSVGLAGTDTQYF.

The chain couples TRBV9 to TRBJ2-1, with TRBD2 identical over 7 bases. J was trimmed by 8 bases and V by 3 bases; bases with no gene match: 11. This CDR3 comprises 15 residues. CDR1 is SGDLS and CDR2 is YYNGEE in the germline V gene. The chain's CDR3 is CASSAAGAGGDEQFF. For the CDR3, the DNA is TGTGCCAGCAGCGCTGCGGGAGCTGGAGGCGATGAGCAGTTCTTC.

The chain couples TRBV19 to TRBJ1-1; 8 bases match TRBD1. The V gene end was trimmed by 7 bases and the J gene end by 3 bases; junction bases not matched to a gene: 7. Germline V gives CDR1 LNHDA, CDR2 SQIVND (reference sequence). The CDR3 runs 14 residues. DNA of the CDR3: TGTGCCAGTAAAACAGGGGGAGATTACACTGAAGCTTTCTTT. It yields the protein CASKTGGDYTEAFF.

The chain is built from TRBV19 and TRBJ2-2, with 11 nucleotides matching TRBD1. J was trimmed by 4 bases and V by 5 bases; bases with no gene match: 6. The CDR3 consists of 16 residues. The germline V gene has CDR1 LNHDA and CDR2 SQIVND (reference sequence). CDR3 sequence reads: CASSPGQGAVTGELFF. CDR3 nucleotides: TGTGCCAGTAGTCCAGGACAGGGGGCGGTCACCGGGGAGCTGTTTTTT.

This clone came up once. This rearrangement joins TRBV27 to TRBJ2-1; unclear D gene. This CDR3 has 13 residues. Trimming removed 5 bases at V and 1 base at J, with 6 bases between. Germline CDR1 reads MNHEY; CDR2 reads SMNVEV (reference sequence). CDR3 region: CASSGGSYNEQFF. DNA of the CDR3: TGTGCCAGCAGTGGCGGTTCCTACAATGAGCAGTTCTTC.

The chain links TRBV28 to TRBJ1-5; unclear D gene. V was trimmed by 7 bases and J by 0 bases, leaving 16 bases between them. The germline CDR1 and CDR2 sequences are MDHEN and SYDVKM. The CDR3 covers 16 residues. For the CDR3, the DNA is TGTGCCAGCAAAGAGGTTGGCGGAGCTAGCAATCAGCCCCAGCATTTT. It yields the protein CASKEVGGASNQPQHF. Filled out from reference TRBV28 and TRBJ1-5, the complete variable domain reads DVKVTQSSRYLVKRTGEKVFLECVQDMDHENMFWYRQDPGLGLRLIYFSYDVKMKEKGDIPEGYSVSREKKERFSLILESASTNQTSMYLCASKEVGGASNQPQHFGDGTRLSIL.

The chain carries TRBV11-3 and TRBJ1-5; D unclear. This CDR3 spans 19 amino acids. Germline CDR1 reads SGHNT; CDR2 reads YENEEA. The ends were cut back, 2 bases at V and 0 bases at J, with 20 bases in the middle. The CDR3 sequence: CASSLLHSGRLCSNQPQHF. As DNA, the CDR3 is TGTGCCAGCAGCTTACTACACAGCGGAAGACTGTGTAGCAATCAGCCCCAGCATTTT.